Listed here are 22 T cell receptor beta chains from one sample, sequenced in a study of patients and donors after allogeneic stem cell transplantation. In TCRdb, the RT-PCR reads were re-called with MiXCR into one record per CDR3 protein. This repertoire shows roughly 230,000 distinct CDR3 sequences, approximately 14% found once; its top ten account for approximately 10%. Source material: blood, either unsorted or a sorted T cell fraction (not recorded which). These receptors were collected from a human donor who was either an allogeneic HSCT recipient or a stem cell or donor lymphocyte infusion donor (not recorded which). It is not recorded whose cells these are; they may come from a transplant donor.

V gene TRBV29-1 combines with J gene TRBJ2-7; D is possibly TRBD1 (5 bases). The V gene's germline CDR1 is SQVTM and CDR2 ANQGSEA. The ends were cut back, 4 bases at V and 2 bases at J, with 9 bases in the middle. The CDR3 contains 12 residues. The CDR3 protein is CSVGLTAYEQYF. DNA of the CDR3: TGCAGCGTTGGACTGACAGCCTACGAGCAGTACTTC.

The chain employs TRBV3-1 and TRBJ1-1, with D uncertain. Germline CDR1 and CDR2: LGHDT and YNNKEL (reference sequence). This CDR3 region has 14 residues. Between the trimmed V and J ends, which lost 10 bases and 4 bases, there was a span of 19 bases. The CDR3 bases are TGTGCCACCAACATGCATGGAAAGGGCACTGAAGCTTTCTTT. This sequence encodes CATNMHGKGTEAFF.

The genes are TRBV7-8 and TRBJ1-5, with 8 bases fitting TRBD1. The CDR3 loop spans 19 amino acids. The trim removed 7 bases at V and 1 base at J, leaving 18 bases unmatched. Germline CDR1 is SGHVS and CDR2 is FQNEAQ. CDR3 sequence reads: CASTPAPRGRDVSNQPQHF. CDR3 nucleotides: TGTGCCAGCACCCCGGCCCCCAGGGGGCGCGATGTGAGCAATCAGCCCCAGCATTTT. The complete variable domain, with remaining parts taken from reference TRBV7-8 and TRBJ1-5, reads GAGVSQSPRYKVAKRGQDVALRCDPISGHVSLFWYQQALGQGPEFLTYFQNEAQLDKSGLPSDRFFAERPEGSVSTLKIQRTQQEDSAVYLCASTPAPRGRDVSNQPQHFGDGTRLSIL.

The chain carries TRBV30 and TRBJ1-6, with 8 bases identical to TRBD1. CDR1 is GTSNPN, CDR2 SVGIG, per germline (reference sequence). The V gene end was trimmed by 6 bases and the J gene end by 10 bases; junction bases not matched to a gene: 8. CDR3 length: 13 residues. The DNA of the CDR3 is TGTGCCTGTCAAGGACAGGGAATCTCACCCCTCCACTTT. It codes for CACQGQGISPLHF.

This clonotype has more than one count but fewer than ten. The V and J genes are TRBV7-2 and TRBJ2-2; D might be TRBD1 (7 bases). The CDR3 totals 18 residues. Germline V gives CDR1 SGHTA, CDR2 FQGNSA. The V end was cut by 0 bases, the J end by 4 bases, with 18 bases between. CDR3 sequence: CASSLARVRQGGTGELFF. The CDR3 bases are TGTGCCAGCAGCTTAGCTAGAGTACGGCAGGGGGGCACCGGGGAGCTGTTTTTT.

The chain joins TRBV5-5 to TRBJ2-1, with 8 bases that match TRBD1. Germline V gene lookup returns CDR1 SGHKS and CDR2 YYEKEE (reference sequence). The CDR3 covers 16 residues. The junction had 5 bases not matched to a gene; V was cut back by 0 bases and J by 3 bases. The CDR3 sequence is CASSLGQGTFYNEQFF. The CDR3 bases are TGTGCCAGCAGCTTGGGACAGGGGACTTTCTACAATGAGCAGTTCTTC.

V usage is TRBV7-6 and J usage is TRBJ2-7; TRBD1 agrees at 8 bases. CDR3 size: 16 residues. The junction had 12 bases not matched to a gene; V was cut back by 5 bases and J by 3 bases. Germline V gene data show CDR1 as SGHVS and CDR2 as FNYEAQ. CDR3 protein: CASSPDRGPQNYEQYF. CDR3 nucleotide sequence: TGTGCCAGCAGCCCAGACAGGGGTCCCCAGAACTACGAGCAGTACTTC.

This chain uses TRBV5-1 with TRBJ2-1, with 9 bases that match TRBD1. The trim removed 0 bases at V and 5 bases at J, leaving 3 bases unmatched. The CDR3 extends over 15 amino acids. CDR1 and CDR2 from the germline V gene are SGHRS and YFSETQ. The CDR3 spells CASSLVQGANNEQFF. CDR3 nucleotide sequence: TGCGCCAGCAGCTTGGTACAGGGGGCAAACAATGAGCAGTTCTTC.

This clonotype occurred a few times. The J gene is TRBJ2-2, the V gene TRBV14; no firm D call. The V end lost 0 bases, the J end lost 7 bases, and 12 bases lay between the germline ends. In germline, CDR1 is SGHDN, CDR2 FVKESK. The CDR3 contains 15 residues. DNA of the CDR3: TGTGCCAGCAGCCAAGAGCGAGGAAGAGGCGGGGAGCTGTTTTTT. It codes for CASSQERGRGGELFF.

V and J are TRBV20-1 and TRBJ2-7; perhaps TRBD2 as D (6 bases). Germline values: CDR1 DFQATT, CDR2 SNEGSKA (reference sequence). Trimming pared 6 bases from V and 8 bases from J, leaving 26 bases between. The CDR3 is 15 amino acids. CDR3 residues: CSATSGTSDHRQQYF. Written as DNA, the CDR3 is TGCAGTGCAACGTCCGGGACTTCAGACCACCGCCAGCAGTACTTC.

This clonotype has more than one count but fewer than ten. The rearrangement joins TRBV3-1 to TRBJ2-1; TRBD2 matches 7 bases. CDR3 size: 14 residues. Losses at the gene ends were 4 bases for V and 7 bases for J; bases not matched to a gene: 7. Germline CDR1 LGHDT, CDR2 YNNKEL (reference sequence). The CDR3 region has the DNA TGTGCCAGCAGCCGTCTAGCGGCGGGGAATGAGCAGTTCTTC. Translated, it gives CASSRLAAGNEQFF.

In its sample, this clonotype was seen many times. The CDR3 sequence is CASRPKGRNTGELFF. CDR3 nucleotides: TGTGCCAGCAGACCTAAGGGGAGAAACACCGGGGAGCTGTTTTTT. The chain has TRBV6-1 and TRBJ2-2; possibly TRBD1 or TRBD2 for D (5 bases each). The CDR3 covers 15 residues. The V gene lost 6 bases and the J gene lost 2 bases, with 13 bases spanning the gap. Per the germline V gene, CDR1 is MNHNS and CDR2 is SASEGT.

This sequence joins TRBV5-4 and TRBJ2-5, with 10 bases lining up with TRBD2. Germline loops: CDR1 SGHNT, CDR2 YYREEE (reference sequence). The CDR3 covers 15 residues. Trimming at V came to 1 base and at J to 4 bases, leaving 4 bases not matched to a gene. This CDR3 reads CASSLKSGRAETQYF. The CDR3 nucleotides are TGTGCCAGCAGCTTGAAAAGCGGGAGGGCAGAGACCCAGTACTTC.

This clonotype came up a few times. The chain carries TRBV25-1 and TRBJ1-2; possible D gene TRBD1, 5 bases. Trimming removed 6 bases from V and 3 bases from J, with 17 bases in between. Germline V gene lookup returns CDR1 MGHDK and CDR2 SYGVNS. The CDR3 loop spans 15 amino acids. CDR3 DNA: TGTGCCAGCAGGGCCTATGGCCTGGGGGACTATGGCTACACCTTC. Translating gives CASRAYGLGDYGYTF.

There are many counts of this clonotype. The chain couples TRBV29-1 to TRBJ2-7, with D perhaps matching TRBD1 (6 bases). The germline gives CDR1 SQVTM, CDR2 ANQGSEA. V was pared by 2 bases and J by 5 bases, with 10 bases between. The CDR3 runs 12 residues. The CDR3 nucleotides read TGCAGCGTTGAACAGGGGCCCGACGAGCAGTACTTC. It encodes CSVEQGPDEQYF.

This clonotype has more than one count but fewer than ten. The chain is built from TRBV2 and TRBJ2-7; D is uncertain. This CDR3 region has 14 residues. Trimming pared 6 bases from V and 3 bases from J, leaving 15 bases between. In germline, CDR1 is SNHLY, CDR2 FYNNEI. For the CDR3, the DNA is TGTGCCAGCAGGCCACCCCGTTTAGGCTACGAGCAGTACTTC. This gives the protein CASRPPRLGYEQYF.

This clonotype came up a few times. The rearrangement links TRBV29-1 to TRBJ2-3; 11 positions agree with TRBD1. The CDR3 contains 12 residues. Losses at the gene ends were 7 bases for V and 5 bases for J; bases not matched to a gene: 2. The V gene's germline CDR1 is SQVTM and CDR2 ANQGSEA. The CDR3 nucleotides are TGCAGCGCGGGACAGGGGGGAGATACGCAGTATTTT. It translates to CSAGQGGDTQYF.

This clonotype was recorded many times. The rearrangement links TRBV25-1 to TRBJ2-6; TRBD1 matches 7 bases. Germline V gene sequence: CDR1 MGHDK, CDR2 SYGVNS. This CDR3 comprises 18 residues. Trimming took 6 bases from V and 5 from J; bases not matched to a gene: 16. In DNA form, the CDR3 reads TGTGCCAGCAGCACCGCCCGGACAGGAACTCCTTGGGCCAACGTCCTGACTTTC. Translation: CASSTARTGTPWANVLTF. The full variable domain, its missing parts supplied by reference TRBV25-1 and TRBJ2-6, is EADIYQTPRYLVIGTGKKITLECSQTMGHDKMYWYQQDPGMELHLIHYSYGVNSTEKGDLSSESTVSRIRTEHFPLTLESARPSHTSQYLCASSTARTGTPWANVLTFGAGSRLTVL.

This clonotype has more than one count but fewer than ten. The gene calls are TRBV18 and TRBJ2-1; 9 nucleotides align to TRBD2. The CDR3 length is 15 residues. V dropped 3 bases and J dropped 5; count of bases not matched to a gene: 5. Germline values: CDR1 KGHSH, CDR2 LQKENI. CDR3 region: CASSPLRLADNEQFF. Here the CDR3 DNA reads TGTGCCAGCTCACCCTTGAGACTAGCGGACAATGAGCAGTTCTTC.

V gene TRBV6-5 combines with J gene TRBJ2-6, with a possible D match to TRBD2 (6 bases). V was cut by 0 bases and J by 2 bases, with 8 bases left in between. The CDR3 runs 16 residues. Per the germline V gene, CDR1 is MNHEY and CDR2 is SVGAGI. The CDR3 here is CASSYSTGAGANVLTF. The CDR3 nucleotides read TGTGCCAGCAGTTACTCGACGGGAGCTGGGGCCAACGTCCTGACTTTC.

This chain links TRBV7-2 with TRBJ2-5; TRBD1 agrees at 7 bases. This CDR3 comprises 13 residues. Germline-derived CDR1 and CDR2 are SGHTA and FQGNSA. V was clipped by 4 bases and J by 5 bases; unmatched bases: 4. In nucleotides, the CDR3 is TGTGCCAGCAGCTCCAGGGGGTGGGAGACCCAGTACTTC. Its translation is CASSSRGWETQYF.

V gene TRBV18 combines with J gene TRBJ1-1, with D uncertain. The CDR3 spans 13 residues. The V end was cut by 2 bases, the J end by 4 bases, with 8 bases between. Per the germline V gene, CDR1 is KGHSH and CDR2 is LQKENI. This chain's CDR3 is CASSPRVATEAFF. CDR3 coding DNA: TGTGCCAGCTCACCAAGGGTTGCCACTGAAGCTTTCTTT.